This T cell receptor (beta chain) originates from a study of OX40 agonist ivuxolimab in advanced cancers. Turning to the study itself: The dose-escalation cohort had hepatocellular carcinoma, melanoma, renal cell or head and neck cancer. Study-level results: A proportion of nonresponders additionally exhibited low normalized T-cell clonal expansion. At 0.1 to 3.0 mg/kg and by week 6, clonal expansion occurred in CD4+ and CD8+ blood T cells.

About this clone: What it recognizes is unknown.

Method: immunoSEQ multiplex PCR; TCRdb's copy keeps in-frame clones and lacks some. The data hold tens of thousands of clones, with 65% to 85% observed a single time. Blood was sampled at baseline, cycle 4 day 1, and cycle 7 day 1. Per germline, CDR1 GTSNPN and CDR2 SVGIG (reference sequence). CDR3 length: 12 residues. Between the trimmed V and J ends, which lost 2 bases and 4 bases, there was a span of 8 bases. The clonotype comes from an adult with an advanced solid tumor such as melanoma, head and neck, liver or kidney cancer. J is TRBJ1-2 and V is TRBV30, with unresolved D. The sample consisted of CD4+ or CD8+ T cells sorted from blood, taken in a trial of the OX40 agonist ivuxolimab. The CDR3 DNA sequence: TGTGCCTGGAGTCAGGTCCCCTATGGCTACACCTTC. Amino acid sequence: CAWSQVPYGYTF.